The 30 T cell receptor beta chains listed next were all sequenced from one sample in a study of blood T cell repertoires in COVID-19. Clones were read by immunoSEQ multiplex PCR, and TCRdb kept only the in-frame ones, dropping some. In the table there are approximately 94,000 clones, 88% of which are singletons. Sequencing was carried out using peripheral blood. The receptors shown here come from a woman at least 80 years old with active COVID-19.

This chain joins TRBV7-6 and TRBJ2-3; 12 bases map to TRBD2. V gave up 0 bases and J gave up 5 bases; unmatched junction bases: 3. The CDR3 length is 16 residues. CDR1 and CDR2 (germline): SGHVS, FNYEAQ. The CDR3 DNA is TGTGCCAGCAGCTTAGCGACTAGCGGGAGTGTAGATACGCAGTATTTT. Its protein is CASSLATSGSVDTQYF.

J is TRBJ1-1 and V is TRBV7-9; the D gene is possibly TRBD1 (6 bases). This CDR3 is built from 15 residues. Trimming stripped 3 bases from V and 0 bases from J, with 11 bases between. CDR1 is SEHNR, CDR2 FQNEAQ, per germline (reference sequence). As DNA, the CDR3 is TGTGCCAGCAGCTTCAACCAGGGGATGAACACTGAAGCTTTCTTT. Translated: CASSFNQGMNTEAFF.

For the CDR3, the DNA is TGTGCCAGCAGTTTAGTCGGGAGGGTTTACGAGCAGTACTTC. It yields the protein CASSLVGRVYEQYF. This rearrangement joins TRBV27 to TRBJ2-7, with TRBD2 matching 8 bases. The V and J ends lost 2 bases and 4 bases, in that order; junction bases with no gene match: 4. Germline CDR1 is MNHEY and CDR2 is SMNVEV (reference sequence). The CDR3 length is 14 residues.

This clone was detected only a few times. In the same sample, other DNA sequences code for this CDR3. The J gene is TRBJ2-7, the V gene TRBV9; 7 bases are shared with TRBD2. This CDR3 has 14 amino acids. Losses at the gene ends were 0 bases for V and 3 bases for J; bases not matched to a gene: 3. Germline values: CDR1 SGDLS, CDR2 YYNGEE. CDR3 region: CASSVATGGYEQYF. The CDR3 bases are TGTGCCAGCAGCGTAGCTACGGGGGGCTACGAGCAGTACTTC.

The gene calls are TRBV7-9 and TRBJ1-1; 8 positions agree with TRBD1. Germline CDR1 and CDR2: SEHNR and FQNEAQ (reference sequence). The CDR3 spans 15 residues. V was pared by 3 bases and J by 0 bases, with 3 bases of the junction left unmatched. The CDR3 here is CASSFPDRVNTEAFF. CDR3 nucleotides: TGTGCCAGCAGCTTCCCGGACAGGGTGAACACTGAAGCTTTCTTT.

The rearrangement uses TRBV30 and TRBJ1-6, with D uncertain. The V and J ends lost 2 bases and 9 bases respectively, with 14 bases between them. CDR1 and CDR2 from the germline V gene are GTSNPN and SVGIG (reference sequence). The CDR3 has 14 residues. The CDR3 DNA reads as TGTGCCTGGAGTTTAGAAACAGTAACTTCACCCCTCCACTTT. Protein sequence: CAWSLETVTSPLHF. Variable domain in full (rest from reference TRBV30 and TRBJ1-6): SQTIHQWPATLVQPVGSPLSLECTVEGTSNPNLYWYRQAAGRGLQLLFYSVGIGQISSEVPQNLSASRPQDRQFILSSKKLLLSDSGFYLCAWSLETVTSPLHFGNGTRLTVT.

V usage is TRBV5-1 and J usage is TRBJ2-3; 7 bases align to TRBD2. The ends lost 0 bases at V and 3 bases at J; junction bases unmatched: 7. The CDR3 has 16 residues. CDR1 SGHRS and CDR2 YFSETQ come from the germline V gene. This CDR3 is CASSLESSGITDTQYF. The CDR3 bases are TGCGCCAGCAGCTTGGAATCTAGCGGTATTACAGATACGCAGTATTTT. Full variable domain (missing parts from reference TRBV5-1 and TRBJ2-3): KAGVTQTPRYLIKTRGQQVTLSCSPISGHRSVSWYQQTPGQGLQFLFEYFSETQRNKGNFPGRFSGRQFSNSRSEMNVSTLELGDSALYLCASSLESSGITDTQYFGPGTRLTVL.

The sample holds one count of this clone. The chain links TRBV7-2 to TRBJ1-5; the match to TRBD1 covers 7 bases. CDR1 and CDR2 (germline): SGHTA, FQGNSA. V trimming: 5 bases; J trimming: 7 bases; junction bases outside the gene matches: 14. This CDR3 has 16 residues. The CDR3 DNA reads TGTGCCAGCAGCCCAGGAGGGGGCAGGGGTAGACAGCCCCAGCATTTT. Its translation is CASSPGGGRGRQPQHF. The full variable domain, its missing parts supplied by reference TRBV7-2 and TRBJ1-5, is GAGVSQSPSNKVTEKGKDVELRCDPISGHTALYWYRQSLGQGLEFLIYFQGNSAPDKSGLPSDRFSAERTGGSVSTLTIQRTQQEDSAVYLCASSPGGGRGRQPQHFGDGTRLSIL.

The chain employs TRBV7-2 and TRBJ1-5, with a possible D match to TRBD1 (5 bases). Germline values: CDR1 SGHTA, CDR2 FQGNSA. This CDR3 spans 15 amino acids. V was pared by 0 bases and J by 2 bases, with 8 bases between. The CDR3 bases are TGTGCCAGCAGCTTAGCTTGGGGCGGCAATCAGCCCCAGCATTTT. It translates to CASSLAWGGNQPQHF.

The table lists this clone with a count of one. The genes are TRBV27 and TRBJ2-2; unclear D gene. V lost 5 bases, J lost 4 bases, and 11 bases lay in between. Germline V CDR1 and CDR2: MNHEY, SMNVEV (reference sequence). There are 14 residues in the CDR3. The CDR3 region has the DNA TGTGCCAGCAGTCCCCCTCGGAGCACCGGGGAGCTGTTTTTT. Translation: CASSPPRSTGELFF.

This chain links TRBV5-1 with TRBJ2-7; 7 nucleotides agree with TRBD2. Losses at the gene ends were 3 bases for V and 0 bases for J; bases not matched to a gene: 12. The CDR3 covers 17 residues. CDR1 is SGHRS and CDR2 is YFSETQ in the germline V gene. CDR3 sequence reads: CASSYTVGAGSSYEQYF. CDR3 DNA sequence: TGCGCCAGCAGCTACACGGTGGGAGCGGGGAGCTCCTACGAGCAGTACTTC.

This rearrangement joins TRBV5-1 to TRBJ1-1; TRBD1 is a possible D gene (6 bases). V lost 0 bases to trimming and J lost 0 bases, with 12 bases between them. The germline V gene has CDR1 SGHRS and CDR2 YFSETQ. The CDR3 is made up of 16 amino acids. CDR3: CASSLGTDGLNTEAFF. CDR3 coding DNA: TGCGCCAGCAGCTTGGGGACAGACGGATTGAACACTGAAGCTTTCTTT.

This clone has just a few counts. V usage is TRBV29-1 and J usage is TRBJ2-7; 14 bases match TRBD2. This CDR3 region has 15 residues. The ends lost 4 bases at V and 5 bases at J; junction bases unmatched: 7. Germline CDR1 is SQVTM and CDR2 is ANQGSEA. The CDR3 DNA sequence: TGCAGCGTTGGAAGACTAGCGGGAGGGTACGACGAGCAGTACTTC. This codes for CSVGRLAGGYDEQYF.

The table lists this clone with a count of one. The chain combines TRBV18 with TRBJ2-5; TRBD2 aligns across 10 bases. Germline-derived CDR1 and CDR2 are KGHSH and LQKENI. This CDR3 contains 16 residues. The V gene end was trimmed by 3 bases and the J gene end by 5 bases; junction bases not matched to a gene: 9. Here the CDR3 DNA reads TGTGCCAGCTCACCTGCTATAGCGGGAGGAGAGGAGACCCAGTACTTC. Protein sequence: CASSPAIAGGEETQYF.

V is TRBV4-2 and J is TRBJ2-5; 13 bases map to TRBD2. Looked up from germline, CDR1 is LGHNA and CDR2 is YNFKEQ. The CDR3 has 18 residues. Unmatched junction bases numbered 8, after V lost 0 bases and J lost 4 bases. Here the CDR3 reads CASSQELAGGPIAETQYF. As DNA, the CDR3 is TGTGCCAGCAGCCAAGAACTAGCGGGAGGGCCAATTGCAGAGACCCAGTACTTC.

The CDR3 sequence: CASSHNLEQYF. The CDR3 bases are TGTGCCAGCAGCCACAACTTGGAGCAGTACTTC. V is TRBV3-1 (or the pseudogene TRBV3-2) and J is TRBJ2-7; no clear D. V shed 3 bases and J shed 7 bases, with 7 bases lying between them. The germline V gene has CDR1 LGHDT and CDR2 YNNKEL (reference sequence). This CDR3 has 11 amino acids.

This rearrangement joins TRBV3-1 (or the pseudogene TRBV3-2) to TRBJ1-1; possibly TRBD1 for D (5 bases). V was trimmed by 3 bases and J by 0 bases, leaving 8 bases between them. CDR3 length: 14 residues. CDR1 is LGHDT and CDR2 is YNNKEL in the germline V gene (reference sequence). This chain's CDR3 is CASSHRVMNTEAFF. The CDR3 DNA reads TGTGCCAGCAGCCACAGGGTTATGAACACTGAAGCTTTCTTT.

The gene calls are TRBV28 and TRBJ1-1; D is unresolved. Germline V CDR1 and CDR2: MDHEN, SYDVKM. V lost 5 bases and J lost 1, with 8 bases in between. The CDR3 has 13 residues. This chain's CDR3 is CASSGAANTEAFF. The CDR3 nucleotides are TGTGCCAGCAGTGGAGCAGCGAACACTGAAGCTTTCTTT. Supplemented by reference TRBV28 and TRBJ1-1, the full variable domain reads DVKVTQSSRYLVKRTGEKVFLECVQDMDHENMFWYRQDPGLGLRLIYFSYDVKMKEKGDIPEGYSVSREKKERFSLILESASTNQTSMYLCASSGAANTEAFFGQGTRLTVV.

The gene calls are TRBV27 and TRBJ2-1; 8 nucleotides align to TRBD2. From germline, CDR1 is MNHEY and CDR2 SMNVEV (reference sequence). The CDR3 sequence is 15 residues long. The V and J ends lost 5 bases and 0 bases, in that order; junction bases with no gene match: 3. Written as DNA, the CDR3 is TGTGCCAGCAGTCGGGGGGGGAGCTCCTACAATGAGCAGTTCTTC. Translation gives CASSRGGSSYNEQFF.

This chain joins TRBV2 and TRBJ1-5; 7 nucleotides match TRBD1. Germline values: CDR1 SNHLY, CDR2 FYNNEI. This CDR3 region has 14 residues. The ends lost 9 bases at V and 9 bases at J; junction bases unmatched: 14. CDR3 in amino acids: CASSGQATLGPQHF. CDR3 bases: TGTGCCAGTTCAGGACAGGCTACGTTGGGGCCCCAGCATTTT. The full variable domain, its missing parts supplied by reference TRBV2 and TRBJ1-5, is EPEVTQTPSHQVTQMGQEVILRCVPISNHLYFYWYRQILGQKVEFLVSFYNNEISEKSEIFDDQFSVERPDGSNFTLKIRSTKLEDSAMYFCASSGQATLGPQHFGDGTRLSIL.

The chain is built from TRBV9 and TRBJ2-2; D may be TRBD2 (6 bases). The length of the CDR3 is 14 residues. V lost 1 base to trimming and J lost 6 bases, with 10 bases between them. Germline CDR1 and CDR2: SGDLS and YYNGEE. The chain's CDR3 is CASSVRTTSGELFF. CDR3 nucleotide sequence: TGTGCCAGCAGCGTAAGGACTACCTCCGGGGAGCTGTTTTTT.

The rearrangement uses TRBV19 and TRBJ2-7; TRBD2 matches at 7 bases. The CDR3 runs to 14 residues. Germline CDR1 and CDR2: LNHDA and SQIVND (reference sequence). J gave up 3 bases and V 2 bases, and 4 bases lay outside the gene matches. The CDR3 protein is CASSIRLADYEQYF. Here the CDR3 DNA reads TGTGCCAGTAGTATAAGACTAGCTGACTACGAGCAGTACTTC.

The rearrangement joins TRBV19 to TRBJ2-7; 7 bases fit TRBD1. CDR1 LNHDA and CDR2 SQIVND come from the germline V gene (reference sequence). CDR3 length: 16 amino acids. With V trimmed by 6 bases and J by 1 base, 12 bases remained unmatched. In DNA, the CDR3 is TGTGCCAGTAGCACCAATCGACAGGGCATTTCCTACGAGCAGTACTTC. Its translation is CASSTNRQGISYEQYF.

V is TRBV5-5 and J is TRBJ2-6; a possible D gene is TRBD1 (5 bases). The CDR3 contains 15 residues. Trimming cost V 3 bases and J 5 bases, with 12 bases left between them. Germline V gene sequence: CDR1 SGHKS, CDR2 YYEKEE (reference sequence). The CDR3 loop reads CASSSQGLWANVLTF. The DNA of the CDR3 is TGTGCCAGCAGCTCTCAGGGCCTCTGGGCCAACGTCCTGACTTTC.

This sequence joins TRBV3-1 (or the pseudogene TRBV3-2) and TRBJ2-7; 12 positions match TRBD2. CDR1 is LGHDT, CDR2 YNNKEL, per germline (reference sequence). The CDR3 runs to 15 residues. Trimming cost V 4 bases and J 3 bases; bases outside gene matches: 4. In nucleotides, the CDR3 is TGTGCCAGCAGCCCTTCGACTAGCGGGAGCTACGAGCAGTACTTC. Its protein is CASSPSTSGSYEQYF.

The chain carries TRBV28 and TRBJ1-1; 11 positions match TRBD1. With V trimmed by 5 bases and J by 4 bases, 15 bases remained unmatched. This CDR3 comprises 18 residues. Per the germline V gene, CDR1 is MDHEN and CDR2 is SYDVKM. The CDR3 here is CASSPPGQGGLLGTEAFF. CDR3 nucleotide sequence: TGTGCCAGCAGTCCGCCGGGACAGGGGGGTTTATTGGGCACTGAAGCTTTCTTT. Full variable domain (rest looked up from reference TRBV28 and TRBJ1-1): DVKVTQSSRYLVKRTGEKVFLECVQDMDHENMFWYRQDPGLGLRLIYFSYDVKMKEKGDIPEGYSVSREKKERFSLILESASTNQTSMYLCASSPPGQGGLLGTEAFFGQGTRLTVV.

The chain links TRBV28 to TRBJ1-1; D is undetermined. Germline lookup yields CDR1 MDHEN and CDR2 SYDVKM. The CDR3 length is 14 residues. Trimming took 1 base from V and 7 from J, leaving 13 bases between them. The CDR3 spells CASSLSVSGIEAFF. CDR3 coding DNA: TGTGCCAGCAGTTTATCCGTTTCAGGTATTGAAGCTTTCTTT.

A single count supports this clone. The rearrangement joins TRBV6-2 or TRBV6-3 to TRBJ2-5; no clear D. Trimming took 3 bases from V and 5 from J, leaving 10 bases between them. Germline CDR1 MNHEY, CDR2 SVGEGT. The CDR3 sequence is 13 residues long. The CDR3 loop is CASSYMSRETQYF. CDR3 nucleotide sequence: TGTGCCAGCAGTTATATGTCGAGGGAGACCCAGTACTTC.

The chain's CDR3 is CASSEAPGQASRSGYTF. As DNA, the CDR3 is TGTGCCAGCAGTGAAGCCCCCGGGCAGGCTAGCAGGTCTGGCTACACCTTC. V and J are TRBV2 and TRBJ1-2; D remains unclear. Trimming removed 0 bases from V and 7 bases from J, with 21 bases in between. This CDR3 spans 17 amino acids. Germline CDR1 SNHLY, CDR2 FYNNEI.

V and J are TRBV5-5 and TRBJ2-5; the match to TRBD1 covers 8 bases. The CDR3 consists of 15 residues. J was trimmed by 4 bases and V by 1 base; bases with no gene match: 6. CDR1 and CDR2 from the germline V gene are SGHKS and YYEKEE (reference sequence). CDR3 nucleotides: TGTGCCAGCAGCTTGATGACAGGGGTTGTAGAGACCCAGTACTTC. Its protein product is CASSLMTGVVETQYF.